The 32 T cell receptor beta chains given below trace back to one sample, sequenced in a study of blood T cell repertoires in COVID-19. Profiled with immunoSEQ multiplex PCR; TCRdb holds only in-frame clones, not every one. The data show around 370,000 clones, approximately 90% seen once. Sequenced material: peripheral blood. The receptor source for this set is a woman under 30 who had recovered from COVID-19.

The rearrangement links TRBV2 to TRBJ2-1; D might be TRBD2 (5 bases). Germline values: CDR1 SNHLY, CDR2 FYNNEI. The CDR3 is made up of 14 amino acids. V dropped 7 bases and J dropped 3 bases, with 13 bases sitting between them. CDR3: CASTPGRNYNEQFF. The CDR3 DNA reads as TGTGCCAGCACCCCGGGAAGAAACTACAATGAGCAGTTCTTC.

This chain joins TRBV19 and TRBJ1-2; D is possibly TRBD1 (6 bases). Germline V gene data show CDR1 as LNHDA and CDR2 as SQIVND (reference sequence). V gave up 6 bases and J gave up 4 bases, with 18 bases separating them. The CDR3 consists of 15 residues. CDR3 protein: CASSPGGGESYGYTF. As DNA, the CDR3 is TGTGCCAGTAGCCCAGGAGGGGGGGAAAGCTATGGCTACACCTTC.

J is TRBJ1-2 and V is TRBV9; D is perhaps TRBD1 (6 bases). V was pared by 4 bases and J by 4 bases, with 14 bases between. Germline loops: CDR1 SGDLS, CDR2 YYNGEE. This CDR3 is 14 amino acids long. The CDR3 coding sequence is TGTGCCAGCAGCCCCCCAGGGGACCTCTATGGCTACACCTTC. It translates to CASSPPGDLYGYTF. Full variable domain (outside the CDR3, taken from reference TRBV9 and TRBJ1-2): DSGVTQTPKHLITATGQRVTLRCSPRSGDLSVYWYQQSLDQGLQFLIQYYNGEERAKGNILERFSAQQFPDLHSELNLSSLELGDSALYFCASSPPGDLYGYTFGSGTRLTVV.

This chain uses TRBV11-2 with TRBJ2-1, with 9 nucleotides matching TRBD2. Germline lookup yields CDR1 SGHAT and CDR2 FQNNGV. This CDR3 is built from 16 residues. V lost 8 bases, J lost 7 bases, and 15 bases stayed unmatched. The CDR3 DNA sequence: TGTGCCAGCGGATCCTTAGCGGGAGAGGGTTCTAATGAGCAGTTCTTC. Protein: CASGSLAGEGSNEQFF.

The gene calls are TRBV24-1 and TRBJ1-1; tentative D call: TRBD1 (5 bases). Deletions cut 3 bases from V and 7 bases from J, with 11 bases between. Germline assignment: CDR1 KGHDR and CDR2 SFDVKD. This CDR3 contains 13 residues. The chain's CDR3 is CATSDPGRGEAFF. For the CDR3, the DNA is TGTGCCACCAGTGATCCGGGGAGGGGTGAAGCTTTCTTT.

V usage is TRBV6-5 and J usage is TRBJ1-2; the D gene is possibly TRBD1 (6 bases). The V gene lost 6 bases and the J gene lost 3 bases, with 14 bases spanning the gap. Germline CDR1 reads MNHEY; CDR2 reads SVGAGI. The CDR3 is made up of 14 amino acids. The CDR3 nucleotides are TGTGCCAGCAGAGCCGGGACATGGGACTATGGCTACACCTTC. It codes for CASRAGTWDYGYTF.

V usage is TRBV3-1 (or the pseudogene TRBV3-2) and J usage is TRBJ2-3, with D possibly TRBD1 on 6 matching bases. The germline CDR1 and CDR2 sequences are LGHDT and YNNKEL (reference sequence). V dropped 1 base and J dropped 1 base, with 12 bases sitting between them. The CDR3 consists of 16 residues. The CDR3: CASSQGPGAGTDTQYF. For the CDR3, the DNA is TGTGCCAGCAGCCAAGGGCCAGGGGCGGGCACAGATACGCAGTATTTT.

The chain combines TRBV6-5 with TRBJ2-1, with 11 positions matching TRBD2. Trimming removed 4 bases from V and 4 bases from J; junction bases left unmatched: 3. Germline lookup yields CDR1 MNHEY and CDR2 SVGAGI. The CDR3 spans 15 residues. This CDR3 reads CASSSGLAEYNEQFF. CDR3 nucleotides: TGTGCCAGCAGTTCGGGACTAGCGGAATACAATGAGCAGTTCTTC.

CDR3 DNA sequence: TGTGCCAGCAGTTTAAGAATGGGACAGGGGGTCCATCAGCCCCAGCATTTT. Protein product: CASSLRMGQGVHQPQHF. The chain links TRBV28 to TRBJ1-5, with TRBD1 matching over 11 bases. The CDR3 contains 17 residues. Trimming at V came to 2 bases and at J to 5 bases, leaving 8 bases not matched to a gene. The V gene's germline CDR1 is MDHEN and CDR2 SYDVKM.

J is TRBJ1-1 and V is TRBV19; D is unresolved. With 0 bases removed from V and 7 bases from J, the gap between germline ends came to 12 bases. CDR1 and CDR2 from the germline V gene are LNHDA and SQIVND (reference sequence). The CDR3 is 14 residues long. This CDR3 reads CASSIDLGLIEAFF. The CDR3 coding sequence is TGTGCCAGTAGTATAGATCTGGGCCTGATTGAAGCTTTCTTT.

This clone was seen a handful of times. CDR3 DNA: TGTGCCAGCAGCTTAGTGCGGTTCGGGTCTGGGCAAGAGACCCAGTACTTC. As protein: CASSLVRFGSGQETQYF. The chain recombines TRBV7-2 with TRBJ2-5, with D uncertain. This CDR3 is built from 17 residues. Germline V gives CDR1 SGHTA, CDR2 FQGNSA. Trimming pared 1 base from V and 2 bases from J, leaving 17 bases between.

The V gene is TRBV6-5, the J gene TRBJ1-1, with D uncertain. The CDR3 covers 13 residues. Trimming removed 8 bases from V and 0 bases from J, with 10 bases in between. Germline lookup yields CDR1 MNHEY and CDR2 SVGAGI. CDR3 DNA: TGTGCCAGCGCGCCAGCGCTGAACACTGAAGCTTTCTTT. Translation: CASAPALNTEAFF.

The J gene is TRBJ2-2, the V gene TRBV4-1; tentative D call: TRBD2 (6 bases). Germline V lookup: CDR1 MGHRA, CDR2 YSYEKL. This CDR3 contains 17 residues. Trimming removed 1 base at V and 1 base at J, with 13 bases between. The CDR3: CASSQGRGGKNTGELFF. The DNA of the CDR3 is TGCGCCAGCAGCCAAGGAAGGGGCGGGAAGAACACCGGGGAGCTGTTTTTT.

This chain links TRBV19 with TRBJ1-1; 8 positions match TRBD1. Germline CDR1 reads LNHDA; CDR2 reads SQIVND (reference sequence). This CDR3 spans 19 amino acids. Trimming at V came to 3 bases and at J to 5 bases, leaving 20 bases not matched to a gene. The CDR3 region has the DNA TGTGCCAGTAGTATTATGGGGCTTAAGGACAGGGAAATTCGGACTGAAGCTTTCTTT. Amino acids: CASSIMGLKDREIRTEAFF.

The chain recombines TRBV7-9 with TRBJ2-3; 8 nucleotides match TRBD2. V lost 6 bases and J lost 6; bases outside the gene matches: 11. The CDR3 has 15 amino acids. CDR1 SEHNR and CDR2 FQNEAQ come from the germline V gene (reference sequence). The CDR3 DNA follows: TGTGCCAGCAGAGGGGAGCGGGAGAGCCCCGATACGCAGTATTTT. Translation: CASRGERESPDTQYF. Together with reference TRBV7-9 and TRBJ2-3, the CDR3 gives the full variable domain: DTGVSQNPRHKITKRGQNVTFRCDPISEHNRLYWYRQTLGQGPEFLTYFQNEAQLEKSRLLSDRFSAERPKGSFSTLEIQRTEQGDSAMYLCASRGERESPDTQYFGPGTRLTVL.

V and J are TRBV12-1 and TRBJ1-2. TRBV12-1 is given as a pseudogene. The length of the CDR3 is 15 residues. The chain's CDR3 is CASSSGPGGDYGYTF. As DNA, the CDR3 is TGTGCCAGCAGCTCCGGGCCGGGGGGGGACTATGGCTACACCTTC.

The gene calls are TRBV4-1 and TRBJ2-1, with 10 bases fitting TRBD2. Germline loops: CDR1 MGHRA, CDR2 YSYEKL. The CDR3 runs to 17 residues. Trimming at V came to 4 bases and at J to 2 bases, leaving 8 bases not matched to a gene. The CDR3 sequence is CASSLLPGLATYNEQFF. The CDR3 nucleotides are TGCGCCAGCAGCCTACTCCCGGGACTAGCGACCTACAATGAGCAGTTCTTC.

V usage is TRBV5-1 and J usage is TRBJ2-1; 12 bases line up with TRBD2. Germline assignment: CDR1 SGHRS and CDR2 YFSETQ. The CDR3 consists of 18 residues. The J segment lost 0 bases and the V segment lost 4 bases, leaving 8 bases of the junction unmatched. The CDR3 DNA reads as TGCGCCAGCAGCGGGGGACTAGCGGGCGCGAGCTCCTACAATGAGCAGTTCTTC. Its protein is CASSGGLAGASSYNEQFF.

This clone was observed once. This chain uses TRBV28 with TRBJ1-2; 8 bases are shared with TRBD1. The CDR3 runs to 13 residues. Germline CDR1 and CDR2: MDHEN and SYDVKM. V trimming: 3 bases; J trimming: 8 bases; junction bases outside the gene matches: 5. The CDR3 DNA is TGTGCCAGCAGTTTCCCAGGGGGCGAGGGCTACACCTTC. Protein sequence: CASSFPGGEGYTF.

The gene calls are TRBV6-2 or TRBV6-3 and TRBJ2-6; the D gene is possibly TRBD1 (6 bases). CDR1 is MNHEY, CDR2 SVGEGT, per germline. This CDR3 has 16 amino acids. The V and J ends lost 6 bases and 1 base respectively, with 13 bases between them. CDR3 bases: TGTGCCAGCAGCCCTTCTACAGGGTCTGGGGCCAACGTCCTGACTTTC. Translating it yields CASSPSTGSGANVLTF.

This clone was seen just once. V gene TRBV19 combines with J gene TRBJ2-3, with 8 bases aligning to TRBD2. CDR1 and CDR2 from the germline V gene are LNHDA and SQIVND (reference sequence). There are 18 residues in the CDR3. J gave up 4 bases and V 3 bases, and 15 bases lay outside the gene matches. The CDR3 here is CASSMGLGSGGGADTQYF. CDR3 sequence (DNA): TGTGCCAGTAGTATGGGCCTCGGGAGCGGGGGAGGGGCAGATACGCAGTATTTT.

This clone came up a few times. CDR3 region: CASSLGSPRGSGGNTIYF. The CDR3 nucleotides read TGTGCCAGCAGCTTAGGAAGCCCCCGGGGGTCTGGTGGAAACACCATATATTTT. The chain uses TRBV7-2 and TRBJ1-3; D possibly corresponds to TRBD1 (5 bases). The germline V gene encodes CDR1 SGHTA and CDR2 FQGNSA. The CDR3 consists of 18 residues. Trimming shortened V by 1 base and J by 3 bases, and 19 bases separated the two germline ends. Full variable domain (rest looked up from reference TRBV7-2 and TRBJ1-3): GAGVSQSPSNKVTEKGKDVELRCDPISGHTALYWYRQSLGQGLEFLIYFQGNSAPDKSGLPSDRFSAERTGGSVSTLTIQRTQQEDSAVYLCASSLGSPRGSGGNTIYFGEGSWLTVV.

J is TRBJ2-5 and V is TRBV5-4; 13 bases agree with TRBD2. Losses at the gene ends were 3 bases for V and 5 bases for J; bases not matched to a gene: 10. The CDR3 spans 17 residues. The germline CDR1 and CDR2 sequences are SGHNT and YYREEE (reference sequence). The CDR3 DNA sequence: TGTGCCAGCAGCTCAAGGACTAGCGGGAGTGATGGGGAGACCCAGTACTTC. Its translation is CASSSRTSGSDGETQYF. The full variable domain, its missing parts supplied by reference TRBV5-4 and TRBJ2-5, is ETGVTQSPTHLIKTRGQQVTLRCSSQSGHNTVSWYQQALGQGPQFIFQYYREEENGRGNFPPRFSGLQFPNYSSELNVNALELDDSALYLCASSSRTSGSDGETQYFGPGTRLLVL.

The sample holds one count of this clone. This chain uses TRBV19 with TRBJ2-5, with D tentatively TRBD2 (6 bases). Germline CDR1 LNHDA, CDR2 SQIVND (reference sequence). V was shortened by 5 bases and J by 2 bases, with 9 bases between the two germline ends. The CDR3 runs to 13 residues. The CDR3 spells CASSPGLQETQYF. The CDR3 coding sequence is TGTGCCAGTAGTCCGGGACTTCAAGAGACCCAGTACTTC.

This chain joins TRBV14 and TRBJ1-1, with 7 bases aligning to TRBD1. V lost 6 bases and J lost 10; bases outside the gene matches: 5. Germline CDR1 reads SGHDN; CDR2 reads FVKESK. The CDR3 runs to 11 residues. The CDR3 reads CASRQQGPAFF. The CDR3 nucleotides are TGTGCCAGCAGACAACAGGGGCCAGCTTTCTTT. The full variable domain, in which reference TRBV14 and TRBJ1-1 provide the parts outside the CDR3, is EAGVTQFPSHSVIEKGQTVTLRCDPISGHDNLYWYRRVMGKEIKFLLHFVKESKQDESGMPNNRFLAERTGGTYSTLKVQPAELEDSGVYFCASRQQGPAFFGQGTRLTVV.

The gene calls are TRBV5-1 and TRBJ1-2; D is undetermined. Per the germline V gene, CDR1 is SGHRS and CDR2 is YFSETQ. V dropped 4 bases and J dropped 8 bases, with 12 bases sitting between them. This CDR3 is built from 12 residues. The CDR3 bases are TGCGCCAGCAGCCGGCGGGGTAAAGGCTACACCTTC. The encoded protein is CASSRRGKGYTF.

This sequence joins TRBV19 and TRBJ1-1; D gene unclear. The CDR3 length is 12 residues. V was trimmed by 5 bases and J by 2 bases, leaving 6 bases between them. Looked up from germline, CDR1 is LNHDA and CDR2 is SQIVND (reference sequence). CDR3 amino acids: CASSADNTEAFF. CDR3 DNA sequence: TGTGCCAGTAGTGCGGATAACACTGAAGCTTTCTTT.

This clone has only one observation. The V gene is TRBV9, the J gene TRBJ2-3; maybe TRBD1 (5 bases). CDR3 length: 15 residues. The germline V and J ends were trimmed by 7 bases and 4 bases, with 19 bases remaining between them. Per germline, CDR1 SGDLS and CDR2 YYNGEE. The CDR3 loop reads CASSRSRVVADTQYF. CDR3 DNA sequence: TGTGCCAGCTCCAGGTCCAGGGTCGTTGCAGATACGCAGTATTTT. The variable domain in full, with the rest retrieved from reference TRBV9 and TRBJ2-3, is DSGVTQTPKHLITATGQRVTLRCSPRSGDLSVYWYQQSLDQGLQFLIQYYNGEERAKGNILERFSAQQFPDLHSELNLSSLELGDSALYFCASSRSRVVADTQYFGPGTRLTVL.

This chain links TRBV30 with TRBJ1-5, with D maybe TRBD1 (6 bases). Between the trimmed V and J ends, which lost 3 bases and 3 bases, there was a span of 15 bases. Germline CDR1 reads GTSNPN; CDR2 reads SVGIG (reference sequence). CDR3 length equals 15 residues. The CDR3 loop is CAWREMTGTNQPQHF. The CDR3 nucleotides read TGTGCCTGGAGGGAAATGACAGGCACCAATCAGCCCCAGCATTTT.

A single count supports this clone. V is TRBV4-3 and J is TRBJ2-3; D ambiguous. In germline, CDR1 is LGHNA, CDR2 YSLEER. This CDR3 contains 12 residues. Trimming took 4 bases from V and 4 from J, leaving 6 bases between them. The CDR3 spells CASSLSSDTQYF. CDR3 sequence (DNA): TGCGCCAGCAGCCTCTCTTCAGATACGCAGTATTTT.

CDR3 in amino acids: CASSGREGSYEQYV. DNA of the CDR3: TGTGCCAGCAGCGGGCGGGAGGGTTCCTACGAGCAGTACGTC. This sequence joins TRBV6-1 and TRBJ2-7; 9 nucleotides align to TRBD2. J gave up 1 base and V 6 bases, and 4 bases lay outside the gene matches. Germline V gene data show CDR1 as MNHNS and CDR2 as SASEGT. This CDR3 has 14 amino acids.

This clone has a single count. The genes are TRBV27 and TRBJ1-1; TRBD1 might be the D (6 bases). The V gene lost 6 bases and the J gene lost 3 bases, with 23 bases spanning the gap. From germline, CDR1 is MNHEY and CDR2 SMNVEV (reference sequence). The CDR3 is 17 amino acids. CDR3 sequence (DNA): TGTGCCAGCAGCTCCGGCCTACAGGGAGGGCTGGACACTGAAGCTTTCTTT. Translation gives CASSSGLQGGLDTEAFF.